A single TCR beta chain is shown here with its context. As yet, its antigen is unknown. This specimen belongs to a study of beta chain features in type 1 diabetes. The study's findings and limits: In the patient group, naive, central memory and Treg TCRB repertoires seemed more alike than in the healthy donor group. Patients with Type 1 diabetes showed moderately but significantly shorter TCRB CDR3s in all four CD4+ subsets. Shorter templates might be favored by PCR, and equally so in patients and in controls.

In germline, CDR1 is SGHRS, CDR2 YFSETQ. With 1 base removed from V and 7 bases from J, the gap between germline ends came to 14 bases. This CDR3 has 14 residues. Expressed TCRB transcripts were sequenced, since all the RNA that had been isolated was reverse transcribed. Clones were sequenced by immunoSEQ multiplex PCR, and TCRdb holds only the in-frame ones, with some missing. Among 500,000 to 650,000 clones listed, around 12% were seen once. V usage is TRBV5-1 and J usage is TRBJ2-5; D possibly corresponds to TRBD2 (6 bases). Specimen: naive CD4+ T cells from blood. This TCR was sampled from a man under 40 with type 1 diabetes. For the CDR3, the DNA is TGCGCCAGCAGCTTGAACGGTCGGAGGGGGACCCAGTACTTC. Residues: CASSLNGRRGTQYF.